This T cell receptor beta chain was captured by sequencing in a study of T cells in Graves' hyperthyroidism and ophthalmopathy. Germline CDR1 and CDR2: SGHVS and FQNEAQ. V gave up 5 bases and J gave up 5 bases; unmatched junction bases: 9. CDR3 length equals 16 residues. Study-wide findings and caveats: Blood also showed most of the thyroid clonotypes that were expanded above 0.001. Researchers report that a 13 V-J model separated ophthalmopathy from stable hyperthyroidism.

RNA transcripts gave rise to amplified TCR beta CDR3 regions. First-round RT-PCR targeting the TCR CDR3 was performed with the HTBI primer set. Using its own MiXCR run on the multiplex PCR reads, TCRdb lists one record per CDR3 protein. The top ten clones hold roughly 15% of a sample with under 450,000 distinct CDR3 sequences, about 15% of them seen once. Ten or more counts support this clonotype. Its antigen is still unknown. The TCR was taken from a young woman with Graves' hyperthyroidism. Sequenced material: blood. V gene TRBV7-8 combines with J gene TRBJ2-5; TRBD2 agrees at 12 bases. The CDR3 region is CASSQTSGRFQETQYF. For the CDR3, the DNA is TGTGCCAGCAGCCAAACTAGCGGGAGGTTTCAGGAGACCCAGTACTTC.